Sequencing of this T cell receptor (beta chain) was carried out in a study of cytotoxic CD8 clonotypes in ibrutinib-treated CLL listed by TCRdb under 2021. With regard to the full study: The cohort had around twelve relapsed/refractory and around 15 treatment-naive patients; roughly 18 were IGHV unmutated. Partial responses were observed in roughly 24 patients and complete responses in 2; after a median follow-up of 68 months, remission was maintained in approximately 15 patients and progression was observed in some twelve. The response samples were drawn at a median of approximately 11 months into treatment, with a range of roughly 6 to 40 months. On average, each sample had about 260,000 productive templates and under 95,000 productive rearrangements. Longitudinal samples were available for about 30% of the 86 trial participants. Cryopreserved peripheral blood mononuclear cells were collected at three points: before therapy, at response, and at either sustained remission or disease progression. All remission and progressive disease samples were collected while patients were still receiving ibrutinib.

For TCR beta library preparation, approximately 2.2 micrograms of genomic DNA were isolated from cryopreserved PBMCs. High-throughput TCR beta sequencing was performed on longitudinal blood samples from CLL patients receiving ibrutinib monotherapy. The patients took part in an open-label, single-center phase 2 trial of ibrutinib monotherapy. On a MiSeq, deep resolution sequencing aimed for a depth between 1 in 1 million and 1 in 200,000 T cells, with each clonotype covered approximately 10x on average. The immunoSEQ hsTCRB Kit was used to generate the TCR beta libraries. Processing in the source paper ran as follows. ImmunoSEQ Data Assistant and ImmunoSEQ Analyzer were used for data analysis, and V, D and J genes were assigned according to IMGT definitions. Clonality, which ranges from 0 to 1, was calculated as one minus the normalized Shannon entropy of productive rearrangement frequencies. Only overrepresented clonotypes making up at least 0.05% of each patient's repertoire were included in the public clonotype analysis. Repertoires from about a dozen age-matched healthy donors in immuneACCESS were used as clonality controls. Not all clones reach the TCRdb copy of this immuneACCESS table, which keeps in-frame sequences only. Checked studies attribute under half of the gap to unresolved V genes and leave the rest unexplained. V and J calls and clone size are copied from that table; D and trimming were computed from the DNA. The sample profile shows fewer than 400,000 clones; over 55% of them were found once. Around 6.5% of the sample lies in the top ten.

Concerning this clone: No antigen is known for it. Base-call qualities are not available, and no considerably larger clone is one nucleotide away.

The investigation overall reported the following: Clonality rose at ibrutinib response, remained stable during sustained remission, and dropped back toward baseline at progression. Sampling times were not matched between patients in sustained remission and patients whose disease was progressing, and lymph node repertoires were not examined. Baseline clonality was found to be higher than that of age-matched healthy donors and was strongly correlated with circulating CD8+ T-cell counts. Public clonotypes were rare and either contracted or stayed stable during treatment, and the rise in clonality at ibrutinib response reflected the expansion of private clonotypes.

Taken from the germline V gene (reference sequence), the CDR1 and CDR2 loops are SGHAT and FQDESV. The CDR3 spans 16 residues, from the cysteine through the phenylalanine. Only CDR3 DNA is held: 48 bases, read in frame from base 1. V is reduced by 3 bases and J by 3 bases, leaving a spacing of 14 bases between them. The rearrangement combines TRBV11-1 with TRBJ2-2, with no confidently assigned D gene. The TCR was taken from a human donor with chronic lymphocytic leukemia. Source: PBMCs, taken after 36 months of ibrutinib treatment. The DNA reads as follows: TGTGCCAGCAGCTTGACCCGGCTACATTACACCGGGGAGCTGTTTTTT. The resulting protein is CASSLTRLHYTGELFF.